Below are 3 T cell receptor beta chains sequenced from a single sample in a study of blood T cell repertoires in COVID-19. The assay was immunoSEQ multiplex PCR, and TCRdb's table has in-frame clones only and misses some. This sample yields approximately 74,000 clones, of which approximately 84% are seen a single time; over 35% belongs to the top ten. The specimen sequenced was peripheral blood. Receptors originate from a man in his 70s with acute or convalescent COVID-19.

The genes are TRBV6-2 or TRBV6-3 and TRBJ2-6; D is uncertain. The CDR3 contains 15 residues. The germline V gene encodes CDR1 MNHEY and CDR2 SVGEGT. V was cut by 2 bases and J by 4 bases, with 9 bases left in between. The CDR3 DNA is TGTGCCAGCAGTTACGACTTCTCCGGGGCCAACGTCCTGACTTTC. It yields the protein CASSYDFSGANVLTF.

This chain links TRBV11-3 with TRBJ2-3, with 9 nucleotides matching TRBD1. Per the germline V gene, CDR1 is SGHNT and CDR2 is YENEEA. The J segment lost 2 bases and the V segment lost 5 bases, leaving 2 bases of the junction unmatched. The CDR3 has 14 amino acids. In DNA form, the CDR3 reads TGTGCCAGCAGCCGGGACAGGGCCACAGATACGCAGTATTTT. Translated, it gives CASSRDRATDTQYF. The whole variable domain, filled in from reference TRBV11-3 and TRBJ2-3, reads EAGVVQSPRYKIIEKKQPVAFWCNPISGHNTLYWYLQNLGQGPELLIRYENEEAVDDSQLPKDRFSAERLKGVDSTLKIQPAELGDSAVYLCASSRDRATDTQYFGPGTRLTVL.

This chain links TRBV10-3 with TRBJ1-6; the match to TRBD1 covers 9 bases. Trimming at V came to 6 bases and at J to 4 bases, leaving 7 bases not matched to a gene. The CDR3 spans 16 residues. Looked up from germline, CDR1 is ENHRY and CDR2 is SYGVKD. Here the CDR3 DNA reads TGTGCCATCAGGGGTGACAGGGGGAAATATAATTCACCCCTCCACTTT. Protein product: CAIRGDRGKYNSPLHF.